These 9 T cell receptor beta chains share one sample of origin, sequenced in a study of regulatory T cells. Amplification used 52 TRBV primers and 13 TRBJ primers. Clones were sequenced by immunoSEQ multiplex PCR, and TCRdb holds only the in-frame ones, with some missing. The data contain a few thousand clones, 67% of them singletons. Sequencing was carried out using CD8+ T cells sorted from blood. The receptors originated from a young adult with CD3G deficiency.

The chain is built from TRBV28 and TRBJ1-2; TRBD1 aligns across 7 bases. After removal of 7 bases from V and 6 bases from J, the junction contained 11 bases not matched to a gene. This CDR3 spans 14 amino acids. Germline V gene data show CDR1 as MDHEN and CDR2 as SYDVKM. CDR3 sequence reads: CASTQGEGANGYTF. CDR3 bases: TGTGCCAGCACCCAAGGGGAGGGGGCTAATGGCTACACCTTC.

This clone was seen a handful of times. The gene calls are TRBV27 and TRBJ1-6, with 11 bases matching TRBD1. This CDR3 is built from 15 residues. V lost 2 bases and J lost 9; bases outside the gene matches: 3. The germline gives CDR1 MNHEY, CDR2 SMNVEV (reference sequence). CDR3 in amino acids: CASSLSGTGGSPLHF. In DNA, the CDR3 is TGTGCCAGCAGTTTAAGTGGGACAGGGGGTTCACCCCTCCACTTT.

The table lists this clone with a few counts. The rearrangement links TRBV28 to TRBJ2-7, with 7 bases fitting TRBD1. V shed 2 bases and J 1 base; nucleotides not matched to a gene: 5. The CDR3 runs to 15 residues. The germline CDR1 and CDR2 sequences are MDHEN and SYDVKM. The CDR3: CASSLKGDSSYEQYF. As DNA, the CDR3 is TGTGCCAGCAGTTTAAAAGGGGACAGTTCCTACGAGCAGTACTTC.

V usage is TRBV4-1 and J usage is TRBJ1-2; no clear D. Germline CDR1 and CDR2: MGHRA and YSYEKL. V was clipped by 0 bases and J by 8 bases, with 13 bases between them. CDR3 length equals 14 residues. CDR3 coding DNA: TGCGCCAGCAGCCAAGATATAGGAATCTTGGGCTACACCTTC. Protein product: CASSQDIGILGYTF.

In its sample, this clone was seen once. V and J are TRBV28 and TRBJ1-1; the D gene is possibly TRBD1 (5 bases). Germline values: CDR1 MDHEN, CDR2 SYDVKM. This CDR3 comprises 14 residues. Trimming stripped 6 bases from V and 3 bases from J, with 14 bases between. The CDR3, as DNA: TGTGCCAGCAGCTCTCCGAGGGGTTACACTGAAGCTTTCTTT. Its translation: CASSSPRGYTEAFF.

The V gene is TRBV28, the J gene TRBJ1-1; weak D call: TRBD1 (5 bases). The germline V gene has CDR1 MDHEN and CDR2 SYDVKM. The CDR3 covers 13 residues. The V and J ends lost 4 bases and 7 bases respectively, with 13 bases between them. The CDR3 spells CASSSRVGIEAFF. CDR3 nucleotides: TGTGCCAGCAGTTCCAGGGTAGGAATTGAAGCTTTCTTT.

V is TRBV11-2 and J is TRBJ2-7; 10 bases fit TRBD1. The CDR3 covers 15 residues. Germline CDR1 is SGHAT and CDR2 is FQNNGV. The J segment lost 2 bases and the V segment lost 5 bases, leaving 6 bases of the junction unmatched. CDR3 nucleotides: TGTGCCAGCAGCATAGGGACAGGGGAGACCTACGAGCAGTACTTC. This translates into CASSIGTGETYEQYF. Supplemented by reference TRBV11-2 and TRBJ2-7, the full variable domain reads EAGVAQSPRYKIIEKRQSVAFWCNPISGHATLYWYQQILGQGPKLLIQFQNNGVVDDSQLPKDRFSAERLKGVDSTLKIQPAKLEDSAVYLCASSIGTGETYEQYFGPGTRLTVT.

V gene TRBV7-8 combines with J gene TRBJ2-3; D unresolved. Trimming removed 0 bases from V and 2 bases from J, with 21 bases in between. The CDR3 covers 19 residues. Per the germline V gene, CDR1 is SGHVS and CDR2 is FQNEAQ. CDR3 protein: CASSLAVSDRRVHTDTQYF. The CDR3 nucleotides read TGTGCCAGCAGCTTAGCCGTCTCCGACCGCCGGGTTCACACAGATACGCAGTATTTT. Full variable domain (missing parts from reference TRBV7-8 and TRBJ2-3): GAGVSQSPRYKVAKRGQDVALRCDPISGHVSLFWYQQALGQGPEFLTYFQNEAQLDKSGLPSDRFFAERPEGSVSTLKIQRTQQEDSAVYLCASSLAVSDRRVHTDTQYFGPGTRLTVL.

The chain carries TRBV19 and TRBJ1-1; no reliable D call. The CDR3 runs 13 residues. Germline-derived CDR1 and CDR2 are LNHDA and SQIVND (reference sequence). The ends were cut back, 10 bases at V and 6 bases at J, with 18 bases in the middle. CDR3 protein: CATRLVNSAEAFF. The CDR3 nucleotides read TGTGCCACCAGACTCGTTAATAGTGCTGAAGCTTTCTTT.